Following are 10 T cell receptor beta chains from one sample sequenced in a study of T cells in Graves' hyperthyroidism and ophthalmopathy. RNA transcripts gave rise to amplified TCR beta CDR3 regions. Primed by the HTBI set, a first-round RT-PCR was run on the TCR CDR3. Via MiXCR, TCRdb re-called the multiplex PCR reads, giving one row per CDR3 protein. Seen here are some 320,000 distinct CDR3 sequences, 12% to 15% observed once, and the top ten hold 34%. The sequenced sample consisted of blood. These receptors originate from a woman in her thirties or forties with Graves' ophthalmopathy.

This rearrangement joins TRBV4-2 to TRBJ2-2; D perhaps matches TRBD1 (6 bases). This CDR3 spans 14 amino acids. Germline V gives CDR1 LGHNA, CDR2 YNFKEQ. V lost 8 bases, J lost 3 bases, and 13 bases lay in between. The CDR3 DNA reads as TGTGCCAGCTCAGTAGGGGGATACACCGGGGAGCTGTTTTTT. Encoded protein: CASSVGGYTGELFF.

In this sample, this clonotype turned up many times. The CDR3 coding sequence is TGTGCCAGCAGTGAAAAGGTTGGATATGGCTACACCTTC. Encoded protein: CASSEKVGYGYTF. This chain links TRBV2 with TRBJ1-2; the D is unclear. Germline V gene sequence: CDR1 SNHLY, CDR2 FYNNEI. This CDR3 is built from 13 residues. Trimming left V 2 bases short and J 5 bases short, with 9 bases between.

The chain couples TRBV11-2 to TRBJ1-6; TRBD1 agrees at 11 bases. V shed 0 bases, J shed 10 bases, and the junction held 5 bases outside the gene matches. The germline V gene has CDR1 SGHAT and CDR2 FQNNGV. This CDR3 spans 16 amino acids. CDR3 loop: CASSLEGTGGDSPLHF. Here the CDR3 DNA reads TGTGCCAGCAGCTTAGAAGGGACAGGGGGAGACTCACCCCTCCACTTT.

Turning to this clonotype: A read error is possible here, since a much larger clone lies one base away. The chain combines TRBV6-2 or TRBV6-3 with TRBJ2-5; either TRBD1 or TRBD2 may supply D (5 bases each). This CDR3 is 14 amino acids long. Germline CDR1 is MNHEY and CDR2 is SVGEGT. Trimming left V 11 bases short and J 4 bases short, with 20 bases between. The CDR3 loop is CARRTMGVLETQYF. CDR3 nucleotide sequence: TGTGCCCGCCGAACGATGGGGGTGCTAGAGACCCAGTACTTC.

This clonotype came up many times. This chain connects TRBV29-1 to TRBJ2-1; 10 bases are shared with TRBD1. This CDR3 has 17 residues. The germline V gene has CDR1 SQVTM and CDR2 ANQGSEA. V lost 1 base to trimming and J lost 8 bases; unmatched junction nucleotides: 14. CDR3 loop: CSVEGGPGQGLVDEQFF. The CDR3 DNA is TGCAGCGTTGAAGGAGGTCCGGGACAGGGGTTAGTGGATGAGCAGTTCTTC.

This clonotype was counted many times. The CDR3 protein is CASSQLNTGELFF. CDR3 DNA: TGTGCCAGCAGCCAACTGAACACCGGGGAGCTGTTTTTT. The chain links TRBV14 to TRBJ2-2, with D uncertain. The length of the CDR3 is 13 residues. Trimming removed 2 bases at V and 1 base at J, with 2 bases between. Germline assignment: CDR1 SGHDN and CDR2 FVKESK. Based on the CDR3 plus reference TRBV14 and TRBJ2-2, the full variable domain is EAGVTQFPSHSVIEKGQTVTLRCDPISGHDNLYWYRRVMGKEIKFLLHFVKESKQDESGMPNNRFLAERTGGTYSTLKVQPAELEDSGVYFCASSQLNTGELFFGEGSRLTVL.

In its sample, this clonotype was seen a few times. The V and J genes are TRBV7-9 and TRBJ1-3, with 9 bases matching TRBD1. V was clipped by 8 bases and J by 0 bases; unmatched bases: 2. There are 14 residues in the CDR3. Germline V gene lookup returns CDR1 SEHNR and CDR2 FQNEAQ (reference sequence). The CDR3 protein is CASGTGNSGNTIYF. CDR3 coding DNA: TGTGCCAGCGGGACAGGGAACTCTGGAAACACCATATATTTT.

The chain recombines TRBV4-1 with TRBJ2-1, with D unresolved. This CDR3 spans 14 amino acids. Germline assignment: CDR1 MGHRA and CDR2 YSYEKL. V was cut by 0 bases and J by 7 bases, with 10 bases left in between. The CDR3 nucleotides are TGCGCCAGCAGCCAAGATCCCAGTACGAATGAGCAGTTCTTC. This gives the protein CASSQDPSTNEQFF.

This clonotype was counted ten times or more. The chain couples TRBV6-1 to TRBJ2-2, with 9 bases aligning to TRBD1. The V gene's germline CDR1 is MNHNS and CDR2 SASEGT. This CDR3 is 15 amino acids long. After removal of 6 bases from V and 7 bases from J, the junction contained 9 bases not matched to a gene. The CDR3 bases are TGTGCCAGCAGACTACAGGGACAGGGTATCGGGGAGCTGTTTTTT. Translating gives CASRLQGQGIGELFF.

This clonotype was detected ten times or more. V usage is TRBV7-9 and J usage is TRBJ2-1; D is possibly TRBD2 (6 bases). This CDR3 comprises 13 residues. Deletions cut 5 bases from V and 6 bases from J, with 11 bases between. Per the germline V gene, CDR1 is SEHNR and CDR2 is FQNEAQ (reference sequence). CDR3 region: CASSPGGLNEQFF. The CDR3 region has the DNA TGTGCCAGCAGCCCCGGGGGTCTCAATGAGCAGTTCTTC.